This T cell receptor (beta chain) was sequenced for a study of control samples from healthy donors and cancer patients. Assay used: immunoSEQ multiplex PCR; TCRdb lists only in-frame clones, some missing. The profile shows about 160,000 clones, 80% to 95% of them singletons. This clone was observed a few times. Germline-derived CDR1 and CDR2 are SGHDT and YYEEEE. This CDR3 has 16 amino acids. With 2 bases removed from V and 0 bases from J, the gap between germline ends came to 11 bases. J is TRBJ2-2 and V is TRBV5-6; D is possibly TRBD2 (6 bases). The sequenced sample consisted of blood. The sequence came from a woman in her twenties or thirties in good health. CDR3 in amino acids: CASSFGLRPNTGELFF. CDR3 nucleotides: TGTGCCAGCAGCTTTGGACTAAGACCGAACACCGGGGAGCTGTTTTTT.